The 5 T cell receptor beta chains presented below share a single source sample, sequenced in a study of spatial heterogeneity in lung cancer (dated by TCRdb to the late 2010s). Library prep was done by 5' RACE. Sequenced using a NextSeq 500. The public reads were quality trimmed at Q25 with fastp and then assembled into clones with MiXCR by TCRdb, keeping productive beta chains. Rows with a matching CDR3 protein are joined into one entry that keeps the most common DNA and genes. This sample gives fewer than 700 distinct CDR3 sequences in total; roughly 27% of them show up just once. The ten top clones hold about 15% of the sample. The sample's time point label, decoded: sample taken at primary tumor resection. Without any cell sorting, TCR sequencing was performed on whole RNA extracted either from tumor and nontumor lung tissue or from cryopreserved PBMC samples. The sequencing here drew on PBMCs, taken at surgery. These receptor sequences come from a male donor with early-stage non-small cell lung cancer.

This clonotype was counted between two and nine times. The library was designed around alpha chains, so this beta chain is a stray read whose abundance carries little weight. The V gene is TRBV2, the J gene TRBJ2-4; D tentatively reads TRBD1 or TRBD2 (5 bases each). Germline V lookup: CDR1 SNHLY, CDR2 FYNNEI. This CDR3 comprises 13 residues. V was cut by 7 bases and J by 8 bases, with 15 bases left in between. The CDR3 DNA sequence: TGTGCCAGCATGGGAATGGGGACGGACATTCAGTACTTC. Encoded protein: CASMGMGTDIQYF.

Notes on this clonotype: For a library built for alpha chains, this beta chain is a stray read; little rests on its size. The chain has TRBV4-1 and TRBJ2-3; 7 bases fit TRBD2. CDR1 and CDR2 (germline): MGHRA, YSYEKL. The CDR3 length is 14 residues. The J segment lost 5 bases and the V segment lost 5 bases, leaving 7 bases of the junction unmatched. The chain's CDR3 is CASSSGGWKDTQYF. As DNA, the CDR3 is TGCGCCAGCAGCTCGGGGGGTTGGAAAGATACGCAGTATTTT.

As to this clonotype: This beta chain is an off-target read within a library intended for alpha chains, so its frequency means little. V and J are TRBV5-4 and TRBJ2-3; D perhaps matches TRBD1 (6 bases). The CDR3 consists of 13 residues. Deletions cut 9 bases from V and 1 base from J, with 12 bases between. In germline, CDR1 is SGHNT, CDR2 YYREEE (reference sequence). For the CDR3, the DNA is TGTGCCACCCGGGACATTGGCACAGATACGCAGTATTTT. Translation: CATRDIGTDTQYF.

About this clonotype itself: This beta chain lies outside the target of a library built for alpha chains; its clone size means little. The chain links TRBV25-1 to TRBJ1-2; D is unresolved. The CDR3 has 14 amino acids. CDR1 is MGHDK and CDR2 is SYGVNS in the germline V gene. Trimming removed 3 bases at V and 3 bases at J, with 11 bases between. This CDR3 reads CASSESPGHYGYTF. The CDR3 nucleotides are TGTGCCAGCAGTGAGTCACCGGGTCACTATGGCTACACCTTC.

The sample holds a few counts of this clonotype. This beta chain turned up in a library designed for alpha chains; as an off-target read, its abundance says little. The chain couples TRBV18 to TRBJ2-1; D unresolved. CDR3 length equals 11 residues. Trimming left V 3 bases short and J 8 bases short, with 5 bases between. Germline CDR1 reads KGHSH; CDR2 reads LQKENI. CDR3 in amino acids: CASSPVDEQFF. In DNA, the CDR3 is TGTGCCAGCTCACCGGTAGATGAGCAGTTCTTC.